Each of the 6 T cell receptor beta chains below was sequenced from the same sample in a study of blood T cell repertoires in COVID-19. The repertoire was sequenced with immunoSEQ multiplex PCR; TCRdb's copy has only in-frame clones and lacks some. The profile covers about 68,000 clones, with about four fifths appearing a single time and 7.5% to 9% taken by the ten largest. The sequenced sample was peripheral blood. The receptor source for this set is a man in his forties or fifties with active COVID-19.

This chain uses TRBV7-9 with TRBJ1-6, with 9 bases lining up with TRBD1. The junction had 8 bases not matched to a gene; V was cut back by 5 bases and J by 9 bases. Germline lookup yields CDR1 SEHNR and CDR2 FQNEAQ (reference sequence). This CDR3 is built from 15 residues. The CDR3 sequence: CASSPRDRVSSPLHF. The DNA for the CDR3 is TGTGCCAGCAGCCCCCGGGACAGGGTGAGTTCACCCCTCCACTTT.

The V gene is TRBV14, the J gene TRBJ2-3, with 7 positions matching TRBD2. CDR1 is SGHDN, CDR2 FVKESK, per germline. V was clipped by 4 bases and J by 8 bases; unmatched bases: 21. The CDR3 extends over 18 amino acids. The CDR3 spells CASSRNRAGLGEGSTQYF. The CDR3 region has the DNA TGTGCCAGCAGCCGGAATAGGGCCGGACTAGGTGAAGGAAGTACGCAGTATTTT.

The rearrangement links TRBV2 to TRBJ1-2; D ambiguous. The CDR3 covers 12 residues. V was cut by 2 bases and J by 3 bases, with 4 bases left in between. CDR1 is SNHLY, CDR2 FYNNEI, per germline. CDR3 in DNA: TGTGCCAGCAGTGAACAGGACTATGGCTACACCTTC. It encodes CASSEQDYGYTF.

This clone was detected only a few times. The chain is built from TRBV6-5 and TRBJ2-7; TRBD1 matches at 11 bases. The CDR3 spans 13 residues. J lost 6 bases, V lost 7 bases, and 5 bases had no gene match. Germline V gene sequence: CDR1 MNHEY, CDR2 SVGAGI. The CDR3 DNA is TGTGCCAGCACCGGAGGACAGGGGGCCGAGCAGTACTTC. It specifies CASTGGQGAEQYF.

The V and J genes are TRBV9 and TRBJ2-1; 7 positions agree with TRBD1. The CDR3 is made up of 15 amino acids. Trimming removed 1 base from V and 5 bases from J; junction bases left unmatched: 6. CDR1 is SGDLS, CDR2 YYNGEE, per germline. The CDR3 DNA follows: TGTGCCAGCAGCGTAAGTCACAGGGGTGACAATGAGCAGTTCTTC. Its translation: CASSVSHRGDNEQFF. The whole variable domain, remainder taken from reference TRBV9 and TRBJ2-1, is DSGVTQTPKHLITATGQRVTLRCSPRSGDLSVYWYQQSLDQGLQFLIQYYNGEERAKGNILERFSAQQFPDLHSELNLSSLELGDSALYFCASSVSHRGDNEQFFGPGTRLTVL.

CDR3 DNA sequence: TGTGCCAGCAGCCAAGACAGGTCCACAGATACGCAGTATTTT. This encodes CASSQDRSTDTQYF. V and J are TRBV3-1 (or the pseudogene TRBV3-2) and TRBJ2-3; the D is unclear. Germline CDR1 reads LGHDT; CDR2 reads YNNKEL (reference sequence). The CDR3 sequence is 14 residues long. V was cut by 0 bases and J by 2 bases, with 6 bases left in between.